The clone carrying this T cell receptor beta chain was detected a few times. From the 5' RACE reads, TCRdb called clonotypes with MiXCR, one entry per CDR3 protein. The sample shows about 890,000 distinct CDR3 sequences, 10% to 15% of them seen only once. The sample comes from a study of identical twins. Germline assignment: CDR1 ENHRY and CDR2 SYGVKD. V shed 2 bases and J 6 bases; nucleotides not matched to a gene: 4. The CDR3 is 14 amino acids. Healthy Caucasians supplied all donations. These data were also filed under a second study, of yellow fever vaccine responses in identical twins.

This clonotype was sampled from a woman aged 18-30 years in good health. The chain employs TRBV10-3 and TRBJ2-1; 7 bases align to TRBD1. Sequencing input: PBMCs. Here the CDR3 reads CAISERQGRNEQFF. CDR3 in DNA: TGTGCCATCAGTGAGCGACAGGGTCGCAATGAGCAGTTCTTC.